A selection of T cell receptor beta chains follows, all from one sample in a study of T-cell reconstitution after alpha-beta-depleted transplantation in children. Via MiXCR, TCRdb re-called the PCR reads, giving one row per CDR3 protein. The sample includes around 700,000 distinct CDR3 sequences, around 14% seen only once; the top ten take around 0.8%. The sequenced sample was PBMCs, obtained before TCRalphabeta/CD19-depleted stem cell transplant. All receptors come from a girl between 2 and 10 years old with congenital amegakaryocytic thrombocytopenia, due to receive a stem cell transplant. Each CDR3 is given with its conserved first and last residue. The D gene is left open where the match is weak. Clone size is stated in some rows and not others, as once, few, many or a class when expanded.

abundance: many; d_gene: .; j_gene: TRBJ1-1; v_gene: TRBV7-2; CDR3nt: TGTGCCAGCAGCTTAGTACTGGTAATGGCTGAAGCTTTCTTT; CDR3aa: CASSLVLVMAEAFF
abundance: .; d_gene: .; j_gene: TRBJ2-3; v_gene: TRBV12-3/TRBV12-4; CDR3nt: TGTGCCAGCAGTTCCCCTACGTACTCTGATACGCAGTATTTT; CDR3aa: CASSSPTYSDTQYF
abundance: .; d_gene: .; j_gene: TRBJ2-1; v_gene: TRBV12-3/TRBV12-4; CDR3nt: TGTGCCAGCAGCGGGGACCTAGGTCGAGTCCCCTACAATGAGCAGTTCTTC; CDR3aa: CASSGDLGRVPYNEQFF
abundance: many; d_gene: .; j_gene: TRBJ1-5; v_gene: TRBV12-3/TRBV12-4; CDR3nt: TGTGCCAGCACCGACTTGAGGCGCAATCAGCCCCAGCATTTT; CDR3aa: CASTDLRRNQPQHF
abundance: many; d_gene: .; j_gene: TRBJ2-1; v_gene: TRBV11-2; CDR3nt: TGTGCCAGCAGCACCCGAACAGGGAGCTCCTACAATGAGCAGTTCTTC; CDR3aa: CASSTRTGSSYNEQFF
abundance: many; d_gene: .; j_gene: TRBJ2-3; v_gene: TRBV12-3/TRBV12-4; CDR3nt: TGTGCCAGCAGTTGGAGTCGAAATACGCAGTATTTT; CDR3aa: CASSWSRNTQYF
abundance: many; d_gene: .; j_gene: TRBJ2-7; v_gene: TRBV20-1; CDR3nt: TGCAGTGCTAGAGTCAGCGGTCAGGGCTACTACGAGCAGTACTTC; CDR3aa: CSARVSGQGYYEQYF
abundance: few; d_gene: .; j_gene: TRBJ1-1; v_gene: TRBV7-9; CDR3nt: TGTGCCAGCAGCTTACAGGACAGCGACACTGAAGCTTTCTTT; CDR3aa: CASSLQDSDTEAFF
abundance: .; d_gene: .; j_gene: TRBJ2-7; v_gene: TRBV3-1; CDR3nt: TGTGCCAGCAGCCAATTCCTTTCCTACGAGCAGTACTTC; CDR3aa: CASSQFLSYEQYF
abundance: .; d_gene: TRBD1; j_gene: TRBJ2-6; v_gene: TRBV12-3/TRBV12-4; CDR3nt: TGTGCCAGCAACCAGGGGGCATCTGGGGCCAACGTCCTGACTTTC; CDR3aa: CASNQGASGANVLTF
abundance: many; d_gene: .; j_gene: TRBJ2-7; v_gene: TRBV6-5; CDR3nt: TGTGCCAGCAGCTCCCTAACCAGCTACGAGCAGTACTTC; CDR3aa: CASSSLTSYEQYF
abundance: .; d_gene: .; j_gene: TRBJ1-1; v_gene: TRBV20-1; CDR3nt: TGCAGTGCCAATAGGCCGGGGAACACTGAAGCTTTCTTT; CDR3aa: CSANRPGNTEAFF
abundance: few; d_gene: TRBD2; j_gene: TRBJ2-7; v_gene: TRBV20-1; CDR3nt: TGCAGTGCTAGATTCATGACTAGCGGGAGGGCTGGATGGCAGTACTTC; CDR3aa: CSARFMTSGRAGWQYF
abundance: many; d_gene: TRBD2; j_gene: TRBJ2-2; v_gene: TRBV5-1; CDR3nt: TGCGCCAGCAGCTGGGGGACTAGCGGGAGTAACACCGGGGAGCTGTTTTTT; CDR3aa: CASSWGTSGSNTGELFF
abundance: .; d_gene: TRBD2; j_gene: TRBJ2-5; v_gene: TRBV20-1; CDR3nt: TGCAGTGCTAGAGAACGGTGGGGGGGAGAGACCCAGTACTTC; CDR3aa: CSARERWGGETQYF
abundance: few; d_gene: TRBD1; j_gene: TRBJ1-6; v_gene: TRBV4-1; CDR3nt: TGCGCCAGCAGCCAAGTGGGCCGGGACAGAGATAATTCACCCCTCCACTTT; CDR3aa: CASSQVGRDRDNSPLHF
abundance: many; d_gene: .; j_gene: TRBJ2-5; v_gene: TRBV5-1; CDR3nt: TGCGCCAGCAGCTTGCGGTCGGGCGAGACCCAGTACTTC; CDR3aa: CASSLRSGETQYF
abundance: many; d_gene: TRBD2; j_gene: TRBJ2-1; v_gene: TRBV25-1; CDR3nt: TGTGCCAGCAGTGGAATAGGTGCGGGAGGTGGAAATGAGCAGTTCTTC; CDR3aa: CASSGIGAGGGNEQFF
abundance: once; d_gene: .; j_gene: TRBJ2-1; v_gene: TRBV5-1; CDR3nt: TGCGCCAGCAGATTCGTTTTCGGGGTAGGGGCGAATGAGCAGTTCTTC; CDR3aa: CASRFVFGVGANEQFF
abundance: .; d_gene: .; j_gene: TRBJ2-2; v_gene: TRBV20-1; CDR3nt: TGCAGTGCTAGTCCCTGGACCGGGGAGCTGTTTTTT; CDR3aa: CSASPWTGELFF
abundance: .; d_gene: .; j_gene: TRBJ2-2; v_gene: TRBV9; CDR3nt: TGTGCCAGCAGCGTAGTCCCCCTTAACACCGGGGAGCTGTTTTTT; CDR3aa: CASSVVPLNTGELFF
abundance: .; d_gene: TRBD2; j_gene: TRBJ2-1; v_gene: TRBV11-2; CDR3nt: TGTGCCAGCAGCTTAGGGACTAGTTCTGTTCATGAGCAGTTCTTC; CDR3aa: CASSLGTSSVHEQFF
abundance: few; d_gene: .; j_gene: TRBJ2-3; v_gene: TRBV5-1; CDR3nt: TGCGCCAGCAGCGCAGGCAAAGATACGCAGTATTTT; CDR3aa: CASSAGKDTQYF
abundance: few; d_gene: .; j_gene: TRBJ2-7; v_gene: TRBV5-5; CDR3nt: TGTGCCAGCAGCTTCGGCAACCTGGCAGGGCAGTACTTC; CDR3aa: CASSFGNLAGQYF
abundance: few; d_gene: TRBD2; j_gene: TRBJ2-1; v_gene: TRBV25-1; CDR3nt: TGTGCCAGCATGCGGGAGTGGGGCAATGAGCAGTTCTTC; CDR3aa: CASMREWGNEQFF
abundance: .; d_gene: TRBD2; j_gene: TRBJ2-1; v_gene: TRBV27; CDR3nt: TGTGCCAGCAGTTGGGGTCTTGCGGGAGTGCAGTTCTTC; CDR3aa: CASSWGLAGVQFF
abundance: many; d_gene: .; j_gene: TRBJ2-7; v_gene: TRBV5-1; CDR3nt: TGCGCCAGCAGCTCAGGAACGCGCTCTTCCGGGTACGAGCAGTACTTC; CDR3aa: CASSSGTRSSGYEQYF
abundance: many; d_gene: .; j_gene: TRBJ1-5; v_gene: TRBV12-3/TRBV12-4; CDR3nt: TGTGCCAGTGGGGGGATAGGTCAGCCCCAGCATTTT; CDR3aa: CASGGIGQPQHF
abundance: .; d_gene: .; j_gene: TRBJ2-7; v_gene: TRBV12-3/TRBV12-4; CDR3nt: TGTGCCAGCAGTTTAATGGGGGGGGCTAGCTGGGGCTACGAGCAGTACTTC; CDR3aa: CASSLMGGASWGYEQYF
abundance: many; d_gene: .; j_gene: TRBJ1-6; v_gene: TRBV20-1; CDR3nt: TGCAGTGCGAAGACACAGGGTGTAAATTCACCCCTCCACTTT; CDR3aa: CSAKTQGVNSPLHF
abundance: .; d_gene: TRBD2; j_gene: TRBJ2-5; v_gene: TRBV28; CDR3nt: TGTGCCAGCAGTTTCGTACGGGGGGGAGAGACCCAGTACTTC; CDR3aa: CASSFVRGGETQYF
abundance: few; d_gene: .; j_gene: TRBJ2-5; v_gene: TRBV20-1; CDR3nt: TGCAGTGTTGCGGCTTACGGGCCCCTAGAAGAGACCCAGTACTTC; CDR3aa: CSVAAYGPLEETQYF
abundance: many; d_gene: .; j_gene: TRBJ2-3; v_gene: TRBV18; CDR3nt: TGTGCCAGCTCACCACCGGGGATATCGGATACGCAGTATTTT; CDR3aa: CASSPPGISDTQYF
abundance: many; d_gene: .; j_gene: TRBJ1-1; v_gene: TRBV12-3/TRBV12-4; CDR3nt: TGTGCCAGCAGAGTAGACAGTAACACTGAAGCTTTCTTT; CDR3aa: CASRVDSNTEAFF
abundance: .; d_gene: .; j_gene: TRBJ1-1; v_gene: TRBV7-6; CDR3nt: TGTGCCAGCAGCTTAGTCATCGCTACCTCTGAAGCTTTCTTT; CDR3aa: CASSLVIATSEAFF
abundance: few; d_gene: .; j_gene: TRBJ2-7; v_gene: TRBV12-3/TRBV12-4; CDR3nt: TGTGCCAGCAGCCAAGACAAGGCGGTGCAGTACTTC; CDR3aa: CASSQDKAVQYF
abundance: many; d_gene: TRBD2; j_gene: TRBJ2-1; v_gene: TRBV3-1; CDR3nt: TGTGCCAGCAGCCAAGGATACACTAGCGAGAAACAGTTCTTC; CDR3aa: CASSQGYTSEKQFF
abundance: many; d_gene: TRBD2; j_gene: TRBJ2-1; v_gene: TRBV9; CDR3nt: TGTGCCAGCAGCGTTAGCGGGAGTCTGGTCAATGAGCAGTTCTTC; CDR3aa: CASSVSGSLVNEQFF
abundance: .; d_gene: TRBD1; j_gene: TRBJ2-1; v_gene: TRBV5-1; CDR3nt: TGCGCCAGCAGCTTGGAGGCAGGGGGTACCGGTGTCGGGCAGTTCTTC; CDR3aa: CASSLEAGGTGVGQFF
abundance: many; d_gene: .; j_gene: TRBJ2-7; v_gene: TRBV3-1; CDR3nt: TGTGCCAGCAGTCCCAATTTCGGCACAGGGACCTCATACTACGAGCAGTACTTC; CDR3aa: CASSPNFGTGTSYYEQYF
abundance: .; d_gene: TRBD1; j_gene: TRBJ2-2; v_gene: TRBV7-9; CDR3nt: TGTGCCAGACCGGGGACAGGGCTGAACACCGGGGAGCTGTTTTTT; CDR3aa: CARPGTGLNTGELFF
abundance: many; d_gene: TRBD1; j_gene: TRBJ2-1; v_gene: TRBV20-1; CDR3nt: TGCAGTGCTAGTCGAGGGGGCGGGTGGGACAATGAGCAGTTCTTC; CDR3aa: CSASRGGGWDNEQFF
abundance: .; d_gene: .; j_gene: TRBJ1-5; v_gene: TRBV29-1; CDR3nt: TGCATGGATTGTGGGGGGAGCAATCAGCCCCAGCATTTT; CDR3aa: CMDCGGSNQPQHF
abundance: .; d_gene: .; j_gene: TRBJ2-5; v_gene: TRBV15; CDR3nt: TGTGCCACCAACCCGATTAGGAGCGGAGAGACCCAGTACTTC; CDR3aa: CATNPIRSGETQYF
abundance: many; d_gene: .; j_gene: TRBJ1-3; v_gene: TRBV29-1; CDR3nt: TGCAGCGTGGGGAGCCTGAGCTCTGGAAACACCATATATTTT; CDR3aa: CSVGSLSSGNTIYF
abundance: .; d_gene: .; j_gene: TRBJ2-3; v_gene: TRBV28; CDR3nt: TGTGCCAGCAGTTTTCAGGGTAGGGCAGATACGCAGTATTTT; CDR3aa: CASSFQGRADTQYF